This T cell receptor beta chain was sequenced in a study of blood T cell repertoires in COVID-19 (dated by TCRdb to between 2020 and 2021). With respect to the entire study: Recovered participants in ImmuneRACE Cohort 3 were defined by two consecutive negative NP/OP PCR tests, clearance by a healthcare professional, or resolution of symptoms. HLA class I and class II types, where available, came from metadata supplied by the sample provider rather than from assay-based typing. Deeply sampled blood TCRbeta repertoires from subjects exposed to, actively infected with, or recovered from COVID-19 were included in the dataset. The repertoires were released in a freely available public database meant as a resource for research on the immune response to SARS-CoV-2. The samples were drawn from the first 160 participants of the ongoing ImmuneRACE study and from 1,254 subjects provided by 6 global collaborators. Collaborator samples came from the United States, Italy and Spain and covered acute and convalescent phases of COVID-19. Sample metadata almost always included a de-identified subject ID, COVID-19 status, age in years and sex. The prospective study material was composed of cDNA or gDNA derived from T cells, B-cell-depleted T cells, or PBMCs. Findings and caveats that apply to the study as a whole: The amount of clinical and demographic metadata varied by source and participant and was provided uncurated.

About this clone: Its antigen remains unidentified. No base-level quality is on record; no much larger clone is a single base apart.

In the prospective study, participants were roughly 18 to 89 years old, resided in about two dozen geographic areas of the United States, and were enrolled through a virtual design. Cohort assignment in the prospective study relied on participant-reported clinical history from a screening survey and a study questionnaire. In the prospective study, mobile phlebotomists collected whole blood, serum and a nasopharyngeal or oropharyngeal swab from each participant. Prospective study participants could optionally give additional blood draws and questionnaires over an approximately 2-month period. Before DNA extraction, blood samples from the prospective study were shipped at room temperature or frozen. TCRbeta CDR3 regions were amplified from genomic DNA by means of the immunoSEQ Assay, a bias-controlled multiplex PCR. The paper's processing steps were these. The number of nucleated cells in each sample was estimated from the amplification of reference gene primers within the assay. To quantify the absolute abundance of each unique TCRbeta CDR3 rearrangement, sequence reads were collapsed and filtered. For each sample, productive Simpson clonality was calculated as the square root of Simpson's diversity index across productive rearrangements. The table comes from immuneACCESS by way of TCRdb, which keeps in-frame sequences with V and J called. Part of the clones is missing from these tables; in studies checked, under half for an unresolved V gene and the rest for unknown reasons. Clonal size and the V and J genes are those of that table, whereas D and trimming came from the DNA. Recorded for this sample are about 280,000 clones; approximately 90% of them occurred a single time. Approximately 2% of the sample lies in the top ten.

CDR1 SGHTA and CDR2 FQGNSA were looked up in the germline V gene. V loses 7 bases at its end and J loses 6 bases; junction bases beyond the gene matches: 12. Reading from cysteine to phenylalanine, the CDR3 counts 15 amino acids. The kept DNA is CDR3 alone, 45 bases in frame from the first base. The chain couples TRBV7-2 to TRBJ2-7; 10 bases in the middle match TRBD1. The sequencing input was PBMCs or T cells enriched from blood (not recorded which). This clonotype was sampled from a woman aged 55-70 years in a cohort exposed to, infected with or recovered from COVID-19 (not recorded which). The base sequence is TGTGCCAGCAACAGACCGGGACAGGGGCTTCTCGAGCAGTACTTC. Its translation reads: CASNRPGQGLLEQYF. Supplemented by the reference TRBV7-2 and TRBJ2-7 proteins around the CDR3, the complete variable domain is GAGVSQSPSNKVTEKGKDVELRCDPISGHTALYWYRQSLGQGLEFLIYFQGNSAPDKSGLPSDRFSAERTGGSVSTLTIQRTQQEDSAVYLCASNRPGQGLLEQYFGPGTRLTVT.